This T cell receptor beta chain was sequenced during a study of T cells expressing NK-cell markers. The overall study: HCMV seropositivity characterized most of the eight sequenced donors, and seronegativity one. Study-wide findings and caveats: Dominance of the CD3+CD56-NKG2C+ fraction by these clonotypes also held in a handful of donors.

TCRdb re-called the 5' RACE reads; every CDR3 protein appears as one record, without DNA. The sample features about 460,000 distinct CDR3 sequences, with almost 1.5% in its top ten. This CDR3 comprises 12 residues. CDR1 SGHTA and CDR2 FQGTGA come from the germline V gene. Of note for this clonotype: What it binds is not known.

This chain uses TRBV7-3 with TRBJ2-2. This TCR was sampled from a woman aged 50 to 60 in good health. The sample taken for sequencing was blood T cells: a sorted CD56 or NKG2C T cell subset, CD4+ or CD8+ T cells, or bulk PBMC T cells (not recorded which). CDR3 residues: CASSHEAGELFF.